The following is a T cell receptor beta chain sequence with its context. Its specificity is not known. The PCR ran on 60 Vbeta and 13 Jbeta primers. Produced via immunoSEQ multiplex PCR; TCRdb's table is partial and in-frame only. The repertoire includes about 150,000 clones, roughly 80% of them detected once, and 6.5% to 7.5% sits in the top ten. The data were taken from a study of cytomegalovirus exposure and HLA in healthy donors. Overall study results and limits: Researchers reported in a later analysis that a missense DCLRE1C variant was tied to TCR beta V- and J-gene trimming. Later examination showed HLA-associated TCR beta chains had greater clonal expansion than equally common others. The authors later found most CMV-associated TCR beta chains appeared HLA-restricted. Most subjects had HLA-A and HLA-B alleles reportedly predicted accurately by TCR beta sequences.

V dropped 5 bases and J dropped 1; count of bases not matched to a gene: 4. This CDR3 has 14 amino acids. CDR1 is KGHSH, CDR2 LQKENI, per germline. This chain joins TRBV18 and TRBJ2-5; 7 positions match TRBD1. Sequencing was carried out using PBMCs. The TCR sequence derives from a woman between 50 and 59 years old in good health and CMV-seropositive. The chain's CDR3 is CASSARDSQETQYF. The CDR3 bases are TGTGCCAGCTCAGCAAGGGACAGCCAAGAGACCCAGTACTTC.